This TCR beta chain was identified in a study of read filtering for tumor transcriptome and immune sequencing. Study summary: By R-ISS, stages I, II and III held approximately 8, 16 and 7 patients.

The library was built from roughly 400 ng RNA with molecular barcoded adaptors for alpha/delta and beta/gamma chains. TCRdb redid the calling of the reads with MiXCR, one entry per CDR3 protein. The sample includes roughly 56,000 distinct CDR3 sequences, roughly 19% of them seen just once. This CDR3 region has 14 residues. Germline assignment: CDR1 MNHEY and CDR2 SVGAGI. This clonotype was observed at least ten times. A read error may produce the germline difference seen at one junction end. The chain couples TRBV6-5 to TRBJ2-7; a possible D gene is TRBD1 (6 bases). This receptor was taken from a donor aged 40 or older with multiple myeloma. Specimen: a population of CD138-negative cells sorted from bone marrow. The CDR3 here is CASSSPGQSYGQYF. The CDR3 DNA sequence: TGTGCCAGCAGTTCGCCCGGACAGAGCTACGGGCAGTACTTC.